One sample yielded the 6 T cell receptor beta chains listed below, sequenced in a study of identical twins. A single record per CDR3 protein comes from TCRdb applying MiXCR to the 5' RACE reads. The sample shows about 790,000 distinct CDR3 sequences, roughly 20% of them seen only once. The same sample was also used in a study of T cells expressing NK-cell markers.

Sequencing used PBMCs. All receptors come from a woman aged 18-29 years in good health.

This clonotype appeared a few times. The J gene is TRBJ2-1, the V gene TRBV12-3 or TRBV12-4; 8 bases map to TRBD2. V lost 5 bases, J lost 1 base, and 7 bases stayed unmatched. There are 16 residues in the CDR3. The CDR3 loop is CASSQERGRSYNEQFF. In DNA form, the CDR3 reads TGTGCCAGCAGTCAAGAGCGGGGGCGGTCCTACAATGAGCAGTTCTTC.

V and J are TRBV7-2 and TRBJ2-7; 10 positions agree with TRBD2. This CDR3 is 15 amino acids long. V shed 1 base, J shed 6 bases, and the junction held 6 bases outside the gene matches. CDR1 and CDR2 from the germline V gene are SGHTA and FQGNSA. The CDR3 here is CASSLEASGRGEQYF. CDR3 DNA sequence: TGTGCCAGCAGCTTAGAGGCTAGCGGGAGAGGCGAGCAGTACTTC.

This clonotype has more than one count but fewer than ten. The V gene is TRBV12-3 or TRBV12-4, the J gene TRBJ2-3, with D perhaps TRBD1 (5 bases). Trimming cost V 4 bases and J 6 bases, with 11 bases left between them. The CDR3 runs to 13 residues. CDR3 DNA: TGTGCCAGCAGTTCATTAAAGGGGGATACGCAGTATTTT. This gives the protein CASSSLKGDTQYF.

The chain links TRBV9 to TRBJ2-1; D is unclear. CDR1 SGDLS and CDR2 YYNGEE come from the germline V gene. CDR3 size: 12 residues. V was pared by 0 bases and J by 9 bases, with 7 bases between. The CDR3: CASSVAMGEQFF. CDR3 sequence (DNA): TGTGCCAGCAGCGTAGCGATGGGTGAGCAGTTCTTC.

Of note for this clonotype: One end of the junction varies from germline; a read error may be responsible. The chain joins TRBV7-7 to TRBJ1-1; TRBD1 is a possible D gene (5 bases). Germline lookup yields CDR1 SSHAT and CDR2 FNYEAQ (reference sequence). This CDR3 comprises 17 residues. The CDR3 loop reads CASSLVPFGTANTEAFF. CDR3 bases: TGTGCTAGCAGCTTAGTACCTTTCGGGACCGCGAACACTGAAGCTTTCTTT.

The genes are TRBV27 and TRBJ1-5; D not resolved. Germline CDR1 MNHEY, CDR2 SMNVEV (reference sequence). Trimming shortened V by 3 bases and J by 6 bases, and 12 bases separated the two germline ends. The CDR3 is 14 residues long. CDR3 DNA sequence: TGTGCCAGCAGTTTTATAGGGTACGGTCAGCCCCAGCATTTT. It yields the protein CASSFIGYGQPQHF.